This is a list of T cell receptor beta chains from one sample in a study of T cells after yellow fever vaccination. MiXCR, applied by TCRdb to the 5' RACE reads, yields one record per CDR3 protein. The data show some 560,000 distinct CDR3 sequences, with about 19% seen just once and approximately 14% held by the top ten. The sequencing used PBMCs, collected 15 days after the yellow fever booster vaccination. The receptors here all came from a man aged 25-45 years who received the YFV17D yellow fever vaccine. Both conserved end residues are part of each CDR3. Each record gives: J gene, V gene, D gene, clone size, CDR3 DNA, CDR3 protein. A D gene is named only where the DNA matches it firmly. Clone size appears in some rows only: once, few, many, or a class for an expanded clone.

TRBJ2-3 TRBV7-2 TRBD1 - TGTGCCAGCAGCTTATCTTTCCGGGACAGGGGGCGTCGGAGGATCACAGATACGCAGTATTTT CASSLSFRDRGRRRITDTQYF
TRBJ1-1 TRBV29-1 - - TGCAGCGTTGTGGACACTGAAGCTTTCTTT CSVVDTEAFF
TRBJ1-5 TRBV3-1 - - TGTGCCAGCAACACGACAAACCTTGTCGGACAGCCCAAGCATTTT CASNTTNLVGQPKHF
TRBJ2-1 TRBV6-2/TRBV6-3 TRBD1 few TGTGCCAGCAGTTCCCTTCAGGGGGACTACAATGAGCAGTTCTTC CASSSLQGDYNEQFF
TRBJ1-4 TRBV20-1 - few TGCAGTGCTAGCTCCGAGAATGAAAAACTGTTTTTT CSASSENEKLFF
TRBJ2-3 TRBV5-1 - - TGCGCCAGCAGCTTGGACATGACAGATACGCAGTATTTT CASSLDMTDTQYF
TRBJ2-3 TRBV10-3 TRBD1 few TGTGCCACCGTACAGGGGGGAGGCACAGATACGCAGTATTTT CATVQGGGTDTQYF
TRBJ2-5 TRBV5-5 - - TGTGCCAGCAGCCCCCAGGGCCCAGAGACCCAGTACTTC CASSPQGPETQYF
TRBJ2-3 TRBV12-3/TRBV12-4 - - TGTGCCAGCAGAGAAAATCCGTTAGATACGCAGTATTTT CASRENPLDTQYF
TRBJ2-1 TRBV29-1 - few TGCAGCGTTCCTGCAGGAGAGGTCTACAATGAGCAGTTCTTC CSVPAGEVYNEQFF
TRBJ1-6 TRBV7-2 - - TGTGCCAGCAGCCCCCGGAAAAACGGGGGCTTTTCACCCCTCCACTTT CASSPRKNGGFSPLHF
TRBJ2-3 TRBV29-1 TRBD2 - TGCAGCGTTGAAGAATCTGGCCTAGCGGGAGCAGATACGCAGTATTTT CSVEESGLAGADTQYF
TRBJ2-1 TRBV10-3 - few TGTGCCATCAGTGCCGGGGCTGGGCAGAGCTCCTACAATGAGCAGTTCTTC CAISAGAGQSSYNEQFF
TRBJ2-7 TRBV12-3/TRBV12-4 TRBD2 - TGTGCCAGCAGTTCGGAGCTGCGGGAGTACGAGCAGTACTTC CASSSELREYEQYF
TRBJ1-6 TRBV10-3 - - TGTGCCATCAGATGGGGTTTAGAAGGGAGATCACCCCTCCACTTT CAIRWGLEGRSPLHF
TRBJ2-7 TRBV5-1 - - TGCGCCAGCACCGCTAGGGACCGACTCTACGAGCAGTACTTC CASTARDRLYEQYF
TRBJ2-1 TRBV19 TRBD2 - TGTGCCAGTAGGCCAGCGGGAAACAGACGCGATGAGCAGTTCTTC CASRPAGNRRDEQFF
TRBJ2-7 TRBV9 TRBD2 few TGTGCCAGCAGCGTGGGGACTAGCGGGCGCAACGCCTACGAGCAGTACTTC CASSVGTSGRNAYEQYF
TRBJ2-5 TRBV7-2 TRBD2 - TGTGCCAGCAGCTTAGTGTCGGTGACTAGCGGACAAGAGACCCAGTACTTC CASSLVSVTSGQETQYF
TRBJ2-1 TRBV20-1 TRBD2 few TGCAGTGCTGAACCAGCTAGCGGTTCCTACAATGAGCAGTTCTTC CSAEPASGSYNEQFF
TRBJ2-1 TRBV5-1 - - TGCGCCAGCAGCTTGGGGGGATTGGGACACAATGAGCAGTTCTTC CASSLGGLGHNEQFF
TRBJ1-1 TRBV7-2 TRBD1 few TGTGCCAGCAGCTTCACCATGACAGGGAAGTACACTGAAGCTTTCTTT CASSFTMTGKYTEAFF
TRBJ2-1 TRBV6-1 - few TGTGCCAGCAGTGGAGGTAGCGTGATGAACCCTTCCTACAATGAGCAGTTCTTC CASSGGSVMNPSYNEQFF
TRBJ2-3 TRBV24-1 - few TGTGCCACCAGTGATATCCGAGGGAGCATAGATACGCAGTATTTT CATSDIRGSIDTQYF
TRBJ2-2 TRBV6-1 TRBD1 - TGTGCCAGCACTACCGATCCAGGGGGCAACACCGGGGAGCTGTTTTTT CASTTDPGGNTGELFF
TRBJ2-1 TRBV5-1 - - TGCGCCAGCAGCGCGGCAGTCTCCTCAGGAAGTGAGCAGTTCTTC CASSAAVSSGSEQFF
TRBJ2-7 TRBV21-1 - - TGTGCCAGCAGCAAAGGGCGATGTGTAGGGGGATCCTACGAGCAGTACTTC CASSKGRCVGGSYEQYF
TRBJ2-1 TRBV12-3/TRBV12-4 - - TGTGCCAGCAGTCCCTCACAGGGATTCAATGAGCAGTTCTTC CASSPSQGFNEQFF
TRBJ2-3 TRBV5-4 TRBD1 - TGTGCCAGCACACAACAGGGGACCTTACTAGGAGGAGATACGCAGTATTTT CASTQQGTLLGGDTQYF
TRBJ1-2 TRBV12-3/TRBV12-4 - - TGTGCCAGCAGTTTAACAGTCTCCCGCGGGGGCTACACCTTC CASSLTVSRGGYTF
TRBJ2-6 TRBV5-1 - - TGCGCCAGCAGCCAGAACTCAGCTGGGGCCAACGTCCTGACTTTC CASSQNSAGANVLTF
TRBJ2-2 TRBV5-1 - - TGCGCCAGCAGCGTTCTAGGTCGAGGGACCACCGGGGAGCTGTTTTTT CASSVLGRGTTGELFF
TRBJ2-1 TRBV25-1 - - TGTGCCAGCAGTGCACTCGTGGACCCTCTCTCCTACAATGAGCAGTTCTTC CASSALVDPLSYNEQFF
TRBJ2-1 TRBV10-3 - - TGTGCCATCACAAGGGCTAACAATGAGCAGTTCTTC CAITRANNEQFF
TRBJ2-3 TRBV20-1 - - TGCAGTGCTAGAGAAACCAGACCGACTTTCCTCACAGATACGCAGTATTTT CSARETRPTFLTDTQYF
TRBJ1-5 TRBV20-1 - few TGCAGTGCTAGTGTCAGCCCGAGGGGAAATCAGCCCCAGCATTTT CSASVSPRGNQPQHF
TRBJ2-1 TRBV24-1 TRBD2 - TGTGCCACCAGTGATTCTCATAGCGGGAGTCTGCACAATGAGCAGTTCTTC CATSDSHSGSLHNEQFF
TRBJ2-1 TRBV18 TRBD2 - TGTGCCAGCGCCGGGACTAGTAAAGATGATCAGTTCTTC CASAGTSKDDQFF
TRBJ2-1 TRBV7-8 TRBD2 many TGTGCCAGCAGCGAGCGGGAGAGCTCCTACAATGAGCAGTTCTTC CASSERESSYNEQFF
TRBJ1-4 TRBV4-3 TRBD1 - TGCGCCAGCAGCCAAGACCGCGGGACAGGACTAGAAAAACTGTTTTTT CASSQDRGTGLEKLFF
TRBJ2-1 TRBV29-1 - - TGCAGCGTCCGGGATTCCTACAATGAGCAGTTCTTC CSVRDSYNEQFF
TRBJ2-5 TRBV5-1 - many TGTGCCAGCAGAGGAGAGACCCAGTACTTC CASRGETQYF
TRBJ1-4 TRBV5-1 TRBD1 few TGCGCCAGCAGCTTGCCGACCGGGACAGGGAATGAAAAACTGTTTTTT CASSLPTGTGNEKLFF
TRBJ2-7 TRBV7-9 - few TGTGCCAGCAGCTTTCCGACGTCGAGCTCCTACGAGCAGTACTTC CASSFPTSSSYEQYF
TRBJ1-1 TRBV20-1 - few TGCAGTGCGATACGGACACGCACTGAAGCTTTCTTT CSAIRTRTEAFF
TRBJ1-2 TRBV7-2 - few TGTGCCAGCAGCTCGCCACCATATGGCTACACCTTC CASSSPPYGYTF
TRBJ2-1 TRBV7-9 TRBD2 - TGTGCCAGCAGCCCAGGACTAGCCGTGGTGTTCTTC CASSPGLAVVFF
TRBJ2-7 TRBV28 TRBD1 few TGTGCCAGCAGTTTCCCCCGACAGGGCTTAGAGAACGAGCAGTACTTC CASSFPRQGLENEQYF
TRBJ2-3 TRBV7-8 - - TGTGCCAGCAGCTTAGCGCCCCGGATGACCTATACGCAGTATTTT CASSLAPRMTYTQYF
TRBJ2-3 TRBV20-1 TRBD1 few TGCAGTGCTAGAGACCCCCTGGGGACAGGGTTCGGTACGCAGTATTTT CSARDPLGTGFGTQYF